The sequence of this TCR beta chain was determined in a study of blood T cell repertoires in COVID-19. Clones were sequenced by immunoSEQ multiplex PCR, and TCRdb holds only the in-frame ones, with some missing. The sample yields around 700,000 clones, around 90% seen once. With 5 bases clipped from V and 5 bases from J, the junction kept 12 bases outside the gene matches. This CDR3 is built from 17 residues. Germline-derived CDR1 and CDR2 are MDHEN and SYDVKM. The sequence was collected from a woman between 18 and 29 years old with acute or convalescent COVID-19. The sequenced material came from peripheral blood. The chain joins TRBV28 to TRBJ1-5, with TRBD1 identical over 10 bases. The CDR3 nucleotides are TGTGCCAGCAGTCAACCCGGGACAGGGGAGGGGGATCAGCCCCAGCATTTT. It translates to CASSQPGTGEGDQPQHF. The full variable domain, rest sourced from reference TRBV28 and TRBJ1-5, is DVKVTQSSRYLVKRTGEKVFLECVQDMDHENMFWYRQDPGLGLRLIYFSYDVKMKEKGDIPEGYSVSREKKERFSLILESASTNQTSMYLCASSQPGTGEGDQPQHFGDGTRLSIL.